Listed below are T cell receptor beta chains from one sample, sequenced in a study of blood T cell repertoires in COVID-19. The table came from immunoSEQ multiplex PCR; TCRdb's copy has only in-frame clones and leaves some out. The sample lists 200,000 to 300,000 clones; 86% were seen once. Sequenced: peripheral blood. The source of these receptors is an elderly woman with COVID-19, enrolled during active disease. The CDR3 runs from the conserved cysteine through the conserved F or W. Fields, in order: D gene, clone size, V gene, J gene, CDR3 DNA, CDR3 protein. D genes are given only for firm matches. Part of the rows lack a size; the others show once, few, many or a class for expanded clones.

d_gene: TRBD2
abundance: -
v_gene: TRBV11-2
j_gene: TRBJ2-2
CDR3nt: TGTGCCAGCAGCTCACTAGCGGGGGGCCTATTCGGGGAGCTGTTTTTT
CDR3aa: CASSSLAGGLFGELFF

d_gene: -
abundance: -
v_gene: TRBV3-1/TRBV3-2
j_gene: TRBJ1-2
CDR3nt: TGTGCCAGCACCCACCAACGACTAGCTAACTATGGCTACACCTTC
CDR3aa: CASTHQRLANYGYTF

d_gene: -
abundance: few
v_gene: TRBV6-5
j_gene: TRBJ2-2
CDR3nt: TGTGCCAGCAGTTACGGGTGGGGGGTCGACACCGGGGAGCTGTTTTTT
CDR3aa: CASSYGWGVDTGELFF

d_gene: TRBD2
abundance: -
v_gene: TRBV2
j_gene: TRBJ2-1
CDR3nt: TGTGCCAGCAGTGCCACTAGCGGGGGGCCAGGGCGGCAGTTCTTC
CDR3aa: CASSATSGGPGRQFF

d_gene: -
abundance: -
v_gene: TRBV11-2
j_gene: TRBJ1-6
CDR3nt: TGTGCCAGCAGCCAGACCCGGGAGGGATCACCCCTCCACTTT
CDR3aa: CASSQTREGSPLHF

d_gene: TRBD1
abundance: -
v_gene: TRBV4-3
j_gene: TRBJ1-1
CDR3nt: TGCGCCAGCAGCCAGCGGACAGGGGCCACTGAAGCTTTCTTT
CDR3aa: CASSQRTGATEAFF

d_gene: TRBD1
abundance: -
v_gene: TRBV5-1
j_gene: TRBJ1-4
CDR3nt: TGCGCCAGCAGCACGACAGGGGGCGGAGAAAAACTGTTTTTT
CDR3aa: CASSTTGGGEKLFF

d_gene: TRBD1
abundance: -
v_gene: TRBV7-8
j_gene: TRBJ2-3
CDR3nt: TGTGCCAGCAGCTGGACAGGGGGAGATACGCAGTATTTT
CDR3aa: CASSWTGGDTQYF

d_gene: -
abundance: -
v_gene: TRBV18
j_gene: TRBJ2-5
CDR3nt: TGTGCCAGCTCTCCTCAGGGCAGTTCCGAGACCCAGTACTTC
CDR3aa: CASSPQGSSETQYF

d_gene: TRBD2
abundance: -
v_gene: TRBV6-5
j_gene: TRBJ2-2
CDR3nt: TGTGCCAGCAGAGTAGCGGGGGGGCCCGGGGAGCTGTTTTTT
CDR3aa: CASRVAGGPGELFF

d_gene: TRBD2
abundance: -
v_gene: TRBV11-2
j_gene: TRBJ2-3
CDR3nt: TGTGCCAGCAGCTTAGGGGTTGCGGGGGGGCGCACAGATACGCAGTATTTT
CDR3aa: CASSLGVAGGRTDTQYF

d_gene: -
abundance: -
v_gene: TRBV19
j_gene: TRBJ1-1
CDR3nt: TGTGCCAGTAGTTACATGAACACTGAAGCTTTCTTT
CDR3aa: CASSYMNTEAFF

d_gene: TRBD1
abundance: -
v_gene: TRBV3-1/TRBV3-2
j_gene: TRBJ1-6
CDR3nt: TGTGCCAGCAGCCTGATCGGGACAGGTAATTCACCCCTCCACTTT
CDR3aa: CASSLIGTGNSPLHF

d_gene: -
abundance: -
v_gene: TRBV2
j_gene: TRBJ2-3
CDR3nt: TGTGCCAGCAGTGAATTCGGGCGGGTCACAGATACGCAGTATTTT
CDR3aa: CASSEFGRVTDTQYF

d_gene: -
abundance: once
v_gene: TRBV2
j_gene: TRBJ1-2
CDR3nt: TGTGCCAGCAGTGTGTATGGCGGAGGCTACACCTTC
CDR3aa: CASSVYGGGYTF

d_gene: TRBD1
abundance: -
v_gene: TRBV29-1
j_gene: TRBJ2-3
CDR3nt: TGCAGCGTTGATGGGACAGGGGGCGCAGATACGCAGTATTTT
CDR3aa: CSVDGTGGADTQYF

d_gene: TRBD1
abundance: -
v_gene: TRBV18
j_gene: TRBJ1-3
CDR3nt: TGTGCCAGCTCGCCCTGGACAGGGGGAAACACCATATATTTT
CDR3aa: CASSPWTGGNTIYF

d_gene: -
abundance: -
v_gene: TRBV5-4
j_gene: TRBJ2-7
CDR3nt: TGTGCCAGCAGCTTCGCGGGGTACGAGCAGTACTTC
CDR3aa: CASSFAGYEQYF

d_gene: -
abundance: few
v_gene: TRBV28
j_gene: TRBJ1-2
CDR3nt: TGTGCCAGCAGGAGCTATGGCTACACCTTC
CDR3aa: CASRSYGYTF

d_gene: -
abundance: -
v_gene: TRBV12-3/TRBV12-4
j_gene: TRBJ2-2
CDR3nt: TGTGCCGGCGGTCTCACCGGGGAGCTGTTTTTT
CDR3aa: CAGGLTGELFF

d_gene: -
abundance: -
v_gene: TRBV28
j_gene: TRBJ1-1
CDR3nt: TGTGCCAGCATTGAATCGGGGAACACTGAAGCTTTCTTT
CDR3aa: CASIESGNTEAFF

d_gene: -
abundance: once
v_gene: TRBV19
j_gene: TRBJ1-4
CDR3nt: TGTGCCAGTAGTAGAGAAGGGGGAGAAAAACTGTTTTTT
CDR3aa: CASSREGGEKLFF

d_gene: -
abundance: few
v_gene: TRBV19
j_gene: TRBJ2-7
CDR3nt: TGTGCCAGCTCGGACAGCTCCCTCTCCTACGAGCAGTACTTC
CDR3aa: CASSDSSLSYEQYF

d_gene: -
abundance: -
v_gene: TRBV3-1/TRBV3-2
j_gene: TRBJ1-1
CDR3nt: TGTGCCAGCAGCCAAGAGACGCGGGCTCGAGCTTTCTTT
CDR3aa: CASSQETRARAFF

d_gene: TRBD2
abundance: -
v_gene: TRBV5-1
j_gene: TRBJ2-5
CDR3nt: TGCGCCAGCCGCCCCGCCGTCGGCGGGGGGCAAGAGACCCAGTACTTC
CDR3aa: CASRPAVGGGQETQYF

d_gene: TRBD1
abundance: -
v_gene: TRBV2
j_gene: TRBJ1-4
CDR3nt: TGTGCCAGCAGGTTGACAGGGGGCGGATCTAATGAAAAACTGTTTTTT
CDR3aa: CASRLTGGGSNEKLFF

d_gene: -
abundance: -
v_gene: TRBV7-2
j_gene: TRBJ1-1
CDR3nt: TGTGCCAGCAGCCGTTTGAACACTGAAGCTTTCTTT
CDR3aa: CASSRLNTEAFF

d_gene: TRBD1
abundance: once
v_gene: TRBV6-2/TRBV6-3
j_gene: TRBJ1-3
CDR3nt: TGTGCCAGCAGTATACCCGGGACAGCTGGAAACACCATATATTTT
CDR3aa: CASSIPGTAGNTIYF

d_gene: TRBD1
abundance: -
v_gene: TRBV18
j_gene: TRBJ1-1
CDR3nt: TGTGCCAGCTCACAGGACAGGGTTAACACTGAAGCTTTCTTT
CDR3aa: CASSQDRVNTEAFF

d_gene: TRBD1
abundance: -
v_gene: TRBV10-3
j_gene: TRBJ1-2
CDR3nt: TGTGCCATCTCGCAGGGGGTTGGCTACACCTTC
CDR3aa: CAISQGVGYTF

d_gene: TRBD1
abundance: -
v_gene: TRBV7-3
j_gene: TRBJ1-1
CDR3nt: TGTGCCAGCAGCCCCGGACAGGGTACCACTGAAGCTTTCTTT
CDR3aa: CASSPGQGTTEAFF

d_gene: TRBD2
abundance: -
v_gene: TRBV27
j_gene: TRBJ2-5
CDR3nt: TGTGCCAGCAAGCTAGCGGGGGGCAACCAAGAGACCCAGTACTTC
CDR3aa: CASKLAGGNQETQYF

d_gene: -
abundance: -
v_gene: TRBV24-1
j_gene: TRBJ1-2
CDR3nt: TGTGCCACCAGTGGCGCCCGTACTAACTATGGCTACACCTTC
CDR3aa: CATSGARTNYGYTF

d_gene: TRBD1
abundance: -
v_gene: TRBV28
j_gene: TRBJ1-4
CDR3nt: TGTGCCAGCAGTTCAACGGACAGGTCCGGACTGTTTTTT
CDR3aa: CASSSTDRSGLFF

d_gene: TRBD1
abundance: once
v_gene: TRBV28
j_gene: TRBJ1-4
CDR3nt: TGTGCCAGCAGTCCACCACAGGGGACCGGTGAAAAACTGTTTTTT
CDR3aa: CASSPPQGTGEKLFF

d_gene: TRBD2
abundance: -
v_gene: TRBV6-5
j_gene: TRBJ2-1
CDR3nt: TGTGCCAGCACCCGGGATGGGGGGGTCTACAATGAGCAGTTCTTC
CDR3aa: CASTRDGGVYNEQFF

d_gene: -
abundance: -
v_gene: TRBV6-5
j_gene: TRBJ2-1
CDR3nt: TGTGCCAGCAGTTACGGGGGGGCCGGTGAGCAGTTCTTC
CDR3aa: CASSYGGAGEQFF

d_gene: TRBD2
abundance: -
v_gene: TRBV19
j_gene: TRBJ2-5
CDR3nt: TGTGCCAGTAGCATCAGCGGGGCAGAGACCCAGTACTTC
CDR3aa: CASSISGAETQYF

d_gene: TRBD2
abundance: -
v_gene: TRBV2
j_gene: TRBJ2-7
CDR3nt: TGTGCCAGCAGTGCTAGCGGGGGGTCCTACGAGCAGTACTTC
CDR3aa: CASSASGGSYEQYF